The rows below give T cell receptor beta chains drawn from one sample of a study of T cell repertoires in ileal Crohn's disease. Assay used: immunoSEQ multiplex PCR; TCRdb lists only in-frame clones, some missing. Of more than 50,000 clones listed, 70% to 90% were seen once; the top ten hold over 2%. The specimen sequenced was ileal tissue. All receptors derive from an adult with Crohn's disease. Each CDR3 is given with its conserved first and last residue. The order of the fields is clone size, V gene, J gene, D gene, CDR3 protein, CDR3 DNA. A D gene is named only where the DNA matches it firmly. A clone size is listed for some rows: how often the clone was seen (once, few, many), or a class if it is expanded.

once	TRBV2	TRBJ2-1	.	CASSEFGSLGNEQFF	TGTGCCAGCAGTGAATTTGGTAGCCTCGGCAATGAGCAGTTCTTC
.	TRBV15	TRBJ1-3	TRBD1	CATSRDRGQGTIYF	TGTGCCACCAGCAGAGATCGTGGACAGGGGACCATATATTTT
.	TRBV7-3	TRBJ2-3	TRBD1	CASSSEGQASTDTQYF	TGTGCCAGCAGCTCAGAAGGACAGGCTAGCACAGATACGCAGTATTTT
.	TRBV6-5	TRBJ1-6	.	CASRQGSYNSPLHF	TGTGCCAGCAGACAGGGTTCCTATAATTCACCCCTCCACTTT
.	TRBV19	TRBJ2-6	.	CASSYQGGSSGANVLTF	TGTGCCAGTAGTTACCAGGGAGGTTCTTCTGGGGCCAACGTCCTGACTTTC
once	TRBV7-3	TRBJ1-1	.	CASSLTGVAFF	TGTGCCAGCAGCTTGACTGGTGTAGCTTTCTTT
few	TRBV10-1	TRBJ1-2	TRBD1	CASSRQGKFSGYTF	TGCGCCAGCAGCAGACAGGGGAAATTCAGTGGCTACACCTTC
.	TRBV5-1	TRBJ1-1	.	CASSLVPSGGKNTEAFF	TGCGCCAGCAGCTTGGTCCCCTCGGGAGGAAAGAACACTGAAGCTTTCTTT
.	TRBV4-3	TRBJ2-3	.	CASSQGTSRPDTQYF	TGCGCCAGCAGCCAAGGAACTAGCCGCCCCGATACGCAGTATTTT
few	TRBV2	TRBJ1-4	TRBD1	CASKTIDREELFF	TGTGCCAGCAAGACGATTGACAGGGAAGAACTGTTTTTT
few	TRBV5-1	TRBJ1-1	.	CASTRVGAGSIEAFF	TGCGCCAGCACCCGAGTGGGGGCAGGGAGTATTGAAGCTTTCTTT
.	TRBV5-1	TRBJ2-3	TRBD2	CASSSGRVDTQYF	TGCGCCAGTTCTAGCGGGAGAGTAGATACGCAGTATTTT
.	TRBV5-5	TRBJ2-1	TRBD2	CASSSGGDNEQFF	TGTGCCAGCAGTAGCGGGGGGGACAATGAGCAGTTCTTC
.	TRBV6-5	TRBJ1-5	.	CASSARGYNQPQHF	TGTGCCAGCAGTGCGAGGGGGTACAATCAGCCCCAGCATTTT
.	TRBV7-2	TRBJ2-3	.	CASLTSYRTDTQYF	TGTGCCAGCCTTACCAGTTACAGAACAGATACGCAGTATTTT
few	TRBV28	TRBJ1-6	TRBD1	CASSLDRVNSPLHF	TGTGCCAGCAGTTTAGACAGGGTGAATTCACCCCTCCACTTT
.	TRBV5-1	TRBJ2-1	.	CASSLYSWQGEQFF	TGCGCCAGCAGCTTGTACTCCTGGCAGGGCGAGCAGTTCTTC
.	TRBV6-4	TRBJ2-1	TRBD2	CASSKSGGSYNEQFF	TGTGCCAGCAGTAAAAGCGGGGGGTCCTACAATGAGCAGTTCTTC
.	TRBV7-2	TRBJ2-2	.	CASSLGRRGRTGELFF	TGTGCCAGCAGCTTAGGGAGACGGGGTCGTACCGGGGAGCTGTTTTTT
.	TRBV9	TRBJ2-7	TRBD1	CASSVAGTAYEQYF	TGTGCCAGCAGCGTAGCAGGGACAGCCTACGAGCAGTACTTC
.	TRBV27	TRBJ1-4	.	CASSSPGRKLFF	TGTGCCAGCAGTTCCCCAGGGCGAAAACTGTTTTTT
.	TRBV4-1	TRBJ2-2	TRBD1	CASSGLDRGIVGELFF	TGCGCCAGCAGCGGCCTGGACAGGGGCATTGTCGGGGAGCTGTTTTTT
.	TRBV9	TRBJ2-7	.	CASSRAGNYEQYF	TGTGCCAGCAGCCGCGCGGGGAACTACGAGCAGTACTTC
.	TRBV9	TRBJ2-1	.	CASSVGGFTYNEQFF	TGTGCCAGCAGCGTAGGCGGGTTTACCTACAATGAGCAGTTCTTC
.	TRBV7-9	TRBJ1-1	.	CASSMTAGNTEAFF	TGTGCCAGCAGTATGACGGCAGGGAACACTGAAGCTTTCTTT
.	TRBV18	TRBJ1-2	.	CASSPTGYNYGYTF	TGTGCCAGCTCACCGACAGGTTATAACTATGGCTACACCTTC
.	TRBV5-1	TRBJ2-7	.	CASSSQAFYKQGEQYF	TGCGCCAGCAGCTCTCAAGCCTTTTACAAACAGGGCGAGCAGTACTTC
.	TRBV28	TRBJ1-2	.	CASNRNYGYTF	TGTGCCAGCAATAGAAACTATGGCTACACCTTC
.	TRBV7-9	TRBJ1-5	TRBD1	CASSPLGDRDQPQHF	TGTGCCAGCAGCCCCTTAGGGGACAGAGATCAGCCCCAGCATTTT
.	TRBV4-1	TRBJ1-3	.	CASSQEREISGNTIYF	TGCGCCAGCAGCCAAGAGAGAGAAATCTCTGGAAACACCATATATTTT
.	TRBV5-4	TRBJ1-2	TRBD1	CASSLPGGNYGYTF	TGTGCCAGCAGCTTGCCAGGGGGGAACTATGGCTACACCTTC
.	TRBV5-4	TRBJ2-5	.	CAWGGQALMTQYF	TGTGCCTGGGGGGGACAGGCCTTGATGACCCAGTACTTC
.	TRBV2	TRBJ2-3	TRBD2	CASSEVGAGGPNTTDTQYF	TGTGCCAGCAGTGAAGTAGGGGCGGGGGGGCCGAACACTACAGATACGCAGTATTTT
.	TRBV19	TRBJ1-6	TRBD1	CASSIISGGNSPLHF	TGTGCCAGTAGTATTATTTCAGGGGGAAATTCACCCCTCCACTTT
.	TRBV13	TRBJ2-5	TRBD2	CASRTTSGRAKETQYF	TGTGCCAGCAGGACCACTAGCGGGAGGGCCAAAGAGACCCAGTACTTC
.	TRBV11-3	TRBJ1-2	TRBD1	CASSPGQGTLGYTF	TGTGCCAGCAGCCCCGGACAGGGAACGTTGGGCTACACCTTC
.	TRBV5-1	TRBJ1-1	.	CASSLVARGSTEAFF	TGCGCCAGCAGCTTGGTTGCTCGGGGGAGCACTGAAGCTTTCTTT
.	TRBV7-7	TRBJ2-1	TRBD2	CASSSTSGTRGRSEQFF	TGTGCCAGCAGCTCGACGTCCGGGACTAGGGGGAGAAGTGAGCAGTTCTTC
few	TRBV30	TRBJ2-1	TRBD2	CAWSVRGLAGGGFEQFF	TGTGCCTGGAGTGTAAGGGGACTAGCGGGAGGGGGTTTTGAGCAGTTCTTC
.	TRBV5-1	TRBJ1-5	.	CASSRLPRSDQPQHF	TGCGCCAGCAGCCGACTCCCCCGGTCAGATCAGCCCCAGCATTTT
.	TRBV19	TRBJ1-1	.	CASSMYGASDTEAFF	TGTGCCAGTAGTATGTACGGAGCGTCGGACACTGAAGCTTTCTTT
.	TRBV6-5	TRBJ1-1	.	CASSLGPEAFF	TGTGCCAGCAGCCTAGGTCCCGAAGCTTTCTTT
.	TRBV19	TRBJ2-7	TRBD1	CASSVGTGGLPAYEQYF	TGTGCCAGTAGTGTCGGGACAGGGGGACTACCAGCCTACGAGCAGTACTTC
.	TRBV10-3	TRBJ2-7	.	CAISDGDEQYF	TGTGCCATCAGTGACGGGGACGAGCAGTACTTC
once	TRBV14	TRBJ2-5	.	CASSLHETQYF	TGTGCCAGCAGCCTCCATGAGACCCAGTACTTC
few	TRBV5-4	TRBJ2-6	.	CASSLNQGSYGANVLTF	TGTGCCAGCAGCTTGAATCAGGGTTCCTATGGGGCCAACGTCCTGACTTTC
.	TRBV15	TRBJ1-4	.	CATSEDVFAGGNYF	.
.	TRBV4-1	TRBJ2-2	.	CASSQVPASNTGELFF	TGCGCCAGCAGCCAAGTCCCAGCGAGTAACACCGGGGAGCTGTTTTTT
.	TRBV9	TRBJ2-6	.	CASSVEGAGANVLTF	TGTGCCAGCAGCGTAGAAGGGGCTGGGGCCAACGTCCTGACTTTC
once	TRBV19	TRBJ2-6	.	CASRRSSGANVLTF	TGTGCCAGTAGGAGGTCCTCTGGGGCCAACGTCCTGACTTTC
.	TRBV5-1	TRBJ1-4	.	CASSLEPWSREKLFF	TGCGCCAGCAGCTTGGAGCCGTGGTCAAGAGAAAAACTGTTTTTT
.	TRBV28	TRBJ1-1	.	CASSFQRGTAEAFF	TGTGCCAGCAGTTTCCAGAGGGGGACCGCTGAAGCTTTCTTT
.	TRBV19	TRBJ1-2	.	CASSIRRQQYGYTF	TGTGCCAGTAGTATTCGGCGGCAGCAATATGGCTACACCTTC
.	TRBV4-1	TRBJ2-7	TRBD2	CASSQEPASGIYEQYF	TGCGCCAGCAGCCAAGAGCCGGCTAGCGGGATCTACGAGCAGTACTTC
.	TRBV9	TRBJ1-2	.	CASGEARANYGYTF	TGTGCCAGCGGTGAGGCGCGAGCTAACTATGGCTACACCTTC
once	TRBV5-1	TRBJ1-4	.	CASSLAYGEKLFF	TGCGCCAGCAGCTTGGCCTATGGTGAAAAACTGTTTTTT
.	TRBV9	TRBJ1-3	.	CASTQNYGNTIYF	TGTGCCAGCACCCAGAACTATGGAAACACCATATATTTT
.	TRBV6-5	TRBJ2-1	TRBD2	CASSGRTSGEQFF	TGTGCCAGCAGTGGCCGGACTAGCGGGGAGCAGTTCTTC
.	TRBV28	TRBJ1-2	.	CASRNTLTKKYGYTF	TGTGCCAGCAGAAATACGTTGACAAAAAAATATGGCTACACCTTC
.	TRBV19	TRBJ2-6	TRBD1	CASSIRQGRSGANVLTF	TGTGCCAGTAGTATACGACAGGGACGCTCTGGGGCCAACGTCCTGACTTTC